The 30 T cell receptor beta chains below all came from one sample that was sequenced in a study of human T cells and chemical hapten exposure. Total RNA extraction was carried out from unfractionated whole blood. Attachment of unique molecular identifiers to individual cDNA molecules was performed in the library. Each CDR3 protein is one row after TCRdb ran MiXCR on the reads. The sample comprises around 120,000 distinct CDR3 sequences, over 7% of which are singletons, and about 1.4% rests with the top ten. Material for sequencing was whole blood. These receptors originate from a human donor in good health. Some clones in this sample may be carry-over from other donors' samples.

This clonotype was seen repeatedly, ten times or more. The chain's CDR3 is CSASPTLGSHEQYF. DNA for the CDR3: TGCAGTGCTAGCCCCACACTCGGGTCACACGAGCAGTACTTC. This chain joins TRBV20-1 and TRBJ2-7; D remains ambiguous. The germline V gene encodes CDR1 DFQATT and CDR2 SNEGSKA (reference sequence). The V end lost 3 bases, the J end lost 5 bases, and 17 bases lay between the germline ends. The CDR3 length is 14 residues.

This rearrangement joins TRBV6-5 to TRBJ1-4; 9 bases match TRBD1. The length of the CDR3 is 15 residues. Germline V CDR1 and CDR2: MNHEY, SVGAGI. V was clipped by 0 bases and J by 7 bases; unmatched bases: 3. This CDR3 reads CASSYSGDRVEKLFF. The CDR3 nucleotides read TGTGCCAGCAGTTACTCAGGGGACAGGGTTGAAAAACTGTTTTTT.

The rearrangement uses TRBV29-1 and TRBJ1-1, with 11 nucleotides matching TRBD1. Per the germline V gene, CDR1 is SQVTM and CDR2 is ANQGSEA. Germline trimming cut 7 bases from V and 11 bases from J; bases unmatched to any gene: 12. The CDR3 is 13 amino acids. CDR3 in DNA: TGCAGCGGGAAGGGACAGGGGGTGCTTGATGCTTTCTTT. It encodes CSGKGQGVLDAFF.

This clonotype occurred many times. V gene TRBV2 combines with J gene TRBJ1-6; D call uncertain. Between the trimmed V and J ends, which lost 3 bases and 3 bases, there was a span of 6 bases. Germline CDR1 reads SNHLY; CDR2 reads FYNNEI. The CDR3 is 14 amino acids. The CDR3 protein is CASSDGGYNSPLHF. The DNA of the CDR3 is TGTGCCAGCAGTGACGGCGGCTATAATTCACCCCTCCACTTT.

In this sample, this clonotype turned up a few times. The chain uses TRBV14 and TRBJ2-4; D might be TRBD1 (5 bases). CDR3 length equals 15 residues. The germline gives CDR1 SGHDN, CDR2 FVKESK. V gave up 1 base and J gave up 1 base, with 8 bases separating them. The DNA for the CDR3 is TGTGCCAGCAGCCAAGCAGGGAACGCCAAAAACATTCAGTACTTC. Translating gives CASSQAGNAKNIQYF.

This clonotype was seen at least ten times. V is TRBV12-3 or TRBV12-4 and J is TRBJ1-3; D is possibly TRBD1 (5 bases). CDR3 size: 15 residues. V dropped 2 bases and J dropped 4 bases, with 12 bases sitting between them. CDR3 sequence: CASSLFGGSGNTIYF. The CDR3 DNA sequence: TGTGCCAGCAGTTTATTCGGGGGTTCGGGAAACACCATATATTTT.

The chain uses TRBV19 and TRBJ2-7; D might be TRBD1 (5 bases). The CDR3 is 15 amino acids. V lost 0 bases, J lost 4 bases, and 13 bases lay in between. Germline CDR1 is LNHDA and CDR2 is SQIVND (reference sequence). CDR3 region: CASSIDAAGAYEQYF. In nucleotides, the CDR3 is TGTGCCAGTAGTATAGATGCGGCTGGGGCGTACGAGCAGTACTTC.

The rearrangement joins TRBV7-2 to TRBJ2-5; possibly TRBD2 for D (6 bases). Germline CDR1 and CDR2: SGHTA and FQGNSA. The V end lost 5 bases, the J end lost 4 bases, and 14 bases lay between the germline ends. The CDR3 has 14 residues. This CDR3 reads CASSQGLLRETQYF. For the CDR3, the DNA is TGTGCCAGCAGCCAGGGACTTCTAAGAGAGACCCAGTACTTC.

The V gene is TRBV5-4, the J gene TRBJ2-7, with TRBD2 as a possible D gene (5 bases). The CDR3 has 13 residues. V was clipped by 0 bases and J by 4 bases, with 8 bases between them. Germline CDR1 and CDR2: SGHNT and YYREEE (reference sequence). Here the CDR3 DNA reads TGTGCCAGCAGCTTGGCGGGAACGTACGAGCAGTACTTC. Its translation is CASSLAGTYEQYF.

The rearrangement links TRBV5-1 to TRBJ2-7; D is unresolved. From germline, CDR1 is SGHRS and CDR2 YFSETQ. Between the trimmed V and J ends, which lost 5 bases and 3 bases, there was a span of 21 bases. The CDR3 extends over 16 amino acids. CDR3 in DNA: TGCGCCAGCAGGAGCTTGGATTTAGGTGGGGACTACGAGCAGTACTTC. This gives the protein CASRSLDLGGDYEQYF.

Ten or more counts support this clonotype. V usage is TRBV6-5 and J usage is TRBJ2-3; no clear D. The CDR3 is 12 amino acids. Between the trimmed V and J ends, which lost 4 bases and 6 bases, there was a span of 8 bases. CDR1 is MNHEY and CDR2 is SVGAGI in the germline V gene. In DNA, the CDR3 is TGTGCCAGCAGTTCAAACAGCGATACGCAGTATTTT. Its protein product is CASSSNSDTQYF.

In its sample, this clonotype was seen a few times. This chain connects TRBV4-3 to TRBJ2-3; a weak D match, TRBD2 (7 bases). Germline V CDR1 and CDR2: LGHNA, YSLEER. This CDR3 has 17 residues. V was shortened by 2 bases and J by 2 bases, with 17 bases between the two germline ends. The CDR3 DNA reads TGCGCCAGCAGCCAATCGCCCGGGGGGCCTTACACAGATACGCAGTATTTT. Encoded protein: CASSQSPGGPYTDTQYF.

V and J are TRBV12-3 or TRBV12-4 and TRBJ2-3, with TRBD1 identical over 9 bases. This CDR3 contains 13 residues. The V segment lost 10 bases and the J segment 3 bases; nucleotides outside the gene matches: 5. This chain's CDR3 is CATKTGGTDTQYF. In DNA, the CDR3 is TGTGCCACCAAGACAGGGGGAACAGATACGCAGTATTTT.

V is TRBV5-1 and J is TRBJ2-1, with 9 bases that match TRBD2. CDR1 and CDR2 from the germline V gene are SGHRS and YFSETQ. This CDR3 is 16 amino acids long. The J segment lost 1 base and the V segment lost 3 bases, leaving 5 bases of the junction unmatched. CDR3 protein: CASSSGGRVSYNEQFF. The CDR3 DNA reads TGCGCCAGCAGCTCAGGCGGGAGGGTATCCTACAATGAGCAGTTCTTC.

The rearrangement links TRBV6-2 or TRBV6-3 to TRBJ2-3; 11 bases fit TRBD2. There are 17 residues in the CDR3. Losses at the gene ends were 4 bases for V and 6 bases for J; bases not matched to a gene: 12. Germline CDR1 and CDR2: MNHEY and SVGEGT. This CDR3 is CASSFPLLAGDSDTQYF. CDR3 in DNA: TGTGCCAGCAGTTTCCCCTTACTAGCGGGAGATTCGGATACGCAGTATTTT.

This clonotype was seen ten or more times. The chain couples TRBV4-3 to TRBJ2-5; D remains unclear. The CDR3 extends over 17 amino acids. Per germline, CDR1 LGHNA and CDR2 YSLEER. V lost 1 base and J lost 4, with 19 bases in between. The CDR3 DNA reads TGCGCCAGCAGCCAAGGGTTTCGTGGGCCACTGGGAGAGACCCAGTACTTC. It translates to CASSQGFRGPLGETQYF.

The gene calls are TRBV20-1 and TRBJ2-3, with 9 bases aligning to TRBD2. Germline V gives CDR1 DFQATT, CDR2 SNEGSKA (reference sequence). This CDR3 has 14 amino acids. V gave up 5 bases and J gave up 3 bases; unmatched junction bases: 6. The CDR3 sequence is CSAVSGRGTDTQYF. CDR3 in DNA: TGCAGTGCTGTTAGCGGGAGAGGGACAGATACGCAGTATTTT.

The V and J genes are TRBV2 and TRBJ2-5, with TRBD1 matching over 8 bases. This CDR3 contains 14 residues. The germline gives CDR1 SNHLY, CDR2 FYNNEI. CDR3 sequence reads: CARSRGRGQETQYF. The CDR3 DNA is TGTGCGAGGAGTCGTGGCAGGGGGCAGGAGACCCAGTACTTC.

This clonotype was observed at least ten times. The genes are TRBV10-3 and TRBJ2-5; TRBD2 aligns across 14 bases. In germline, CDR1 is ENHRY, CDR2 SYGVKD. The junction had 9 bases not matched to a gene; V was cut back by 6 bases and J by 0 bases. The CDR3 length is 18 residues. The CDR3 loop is CAIREGLAGAGYQETQYF. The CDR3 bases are TGTGCCATCAGAGAGGGACTAGCGGGGGCCGGCTACCAAGAGACCCAGTACTTC.

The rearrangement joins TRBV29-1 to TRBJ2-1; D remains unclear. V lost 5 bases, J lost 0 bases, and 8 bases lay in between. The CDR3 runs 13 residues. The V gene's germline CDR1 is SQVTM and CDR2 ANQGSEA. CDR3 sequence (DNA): TGCAGCGTTCTAGTTCCCTCCTACAATGAGCAGTTCTTC. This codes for CSVLVPSYNEQFF.

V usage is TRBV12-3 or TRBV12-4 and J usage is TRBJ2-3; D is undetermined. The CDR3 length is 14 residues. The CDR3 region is CAIRRNADTDTQYF. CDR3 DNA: TGTGCGATTAGACGTAACGCCGACACAGATACGCAGTATTTT.

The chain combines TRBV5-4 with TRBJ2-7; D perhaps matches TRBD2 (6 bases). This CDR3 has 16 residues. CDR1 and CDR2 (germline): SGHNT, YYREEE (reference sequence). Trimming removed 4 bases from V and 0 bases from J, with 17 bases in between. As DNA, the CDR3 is TGTGCCAGCAGCCCTCACCGGGTGGGAGGCTCCTACGAGCAGTACTTC. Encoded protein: CASSPHRVGGSYEQYF.

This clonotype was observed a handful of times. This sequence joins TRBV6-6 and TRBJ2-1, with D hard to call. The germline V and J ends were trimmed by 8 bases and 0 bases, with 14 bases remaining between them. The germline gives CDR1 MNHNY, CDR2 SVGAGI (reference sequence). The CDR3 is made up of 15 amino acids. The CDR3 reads CASGIGSSSYNEQFF. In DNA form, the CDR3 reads TGTGCCAGCGGGATTGGCTCTAGCTCCTACAATGAGCAGTTCTTC.

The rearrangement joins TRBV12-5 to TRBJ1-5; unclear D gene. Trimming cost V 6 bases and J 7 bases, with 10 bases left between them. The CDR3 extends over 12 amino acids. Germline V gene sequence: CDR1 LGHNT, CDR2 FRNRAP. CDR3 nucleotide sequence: TGTGCTAGTGGCGGTATAGAACAGCCCCAGCATTTT. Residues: CASGGIEQPQHF.

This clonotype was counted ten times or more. CDR3 DNA: TGTGCCAGCAGTGAATGGACAGGAGTCTCTGGGGCCAACGTCCTGACTTTC. Translated: CASSEWTGVSGANVLTF. The rearrangement uses TRBV6-1 and TRBJ2-6, with 7 nucleotides matching TRBD1. Germline CDR1 and CDR2: MNHNS and SASEGT. The CDR3 runs to 17 residues. Trimming took 2 bases from V and 0 from J; bases not matched to a gene: 4.

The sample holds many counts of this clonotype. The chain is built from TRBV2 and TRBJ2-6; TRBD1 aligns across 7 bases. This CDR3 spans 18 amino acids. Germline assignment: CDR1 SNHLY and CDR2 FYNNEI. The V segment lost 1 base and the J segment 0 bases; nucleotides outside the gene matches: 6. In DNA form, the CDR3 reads TGTGCCAGCAGTGAAGGGGACAGAGGTTTCTCTGGGGCCAACGTCCTGACTTTC. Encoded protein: CASSEGDRGFSGANVLTF. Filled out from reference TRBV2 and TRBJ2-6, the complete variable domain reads EPEVTQTPSHQVTQMGQEVILRCVPISNHLYFYWYRQILGQKVEFLVSFYNNEISEKSEIFDDQFSVERPDGSNFTLKIRSTKLEDSAMYFCASSEGDRGFSGANVLTFGAGSRLTVL.

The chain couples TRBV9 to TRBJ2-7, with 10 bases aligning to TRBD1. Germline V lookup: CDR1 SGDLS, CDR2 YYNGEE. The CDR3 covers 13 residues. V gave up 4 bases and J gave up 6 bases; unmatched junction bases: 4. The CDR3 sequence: CASSTGTGVEQYF. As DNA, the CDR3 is TGTGCCAGCAGCACCGGGACAGGGGTCGAGCAGTACTTC.

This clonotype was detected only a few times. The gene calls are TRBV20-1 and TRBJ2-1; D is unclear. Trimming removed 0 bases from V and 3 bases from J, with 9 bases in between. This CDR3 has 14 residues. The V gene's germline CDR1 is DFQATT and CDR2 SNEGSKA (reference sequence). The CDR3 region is CSARDKRDYNEQFF. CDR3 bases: TGCAGTGCTAGAGATAAAAGGGACTACAATGAGCAGTTCTTC.

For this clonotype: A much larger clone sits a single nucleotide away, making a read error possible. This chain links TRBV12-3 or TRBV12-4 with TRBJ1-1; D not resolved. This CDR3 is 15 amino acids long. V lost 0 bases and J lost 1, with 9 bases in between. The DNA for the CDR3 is TGTGCCAGCAGTTTAGCAGGGTACTGGAACACTGAAGCTTTCTTT. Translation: CASSLAGYWNTEAFF.

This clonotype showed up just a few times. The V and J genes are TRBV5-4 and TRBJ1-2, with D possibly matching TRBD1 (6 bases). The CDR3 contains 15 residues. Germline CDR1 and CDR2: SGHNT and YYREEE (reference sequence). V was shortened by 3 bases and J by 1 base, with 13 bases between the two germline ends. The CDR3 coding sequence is TGTGCCAGCAGCTCGTATCAGGGGATTAACTATGGCTACACCTTC. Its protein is CASSSYQGINYGYTF.